Listed below are T cell receptor beta chains from one sample, sequenced in a study of blood T cell repertoires in COVID-19. Sequencing was performed with immunoSEQ multiplex PCR; in TCRdb, only in-frame clones are kept and a portion is missing. Among 150,000 to 200,000 clones listed, about 82% were seen once. Sequenced: peripheral blood. These receptors all stem from a woman in her 30s with acute or convalescent COVID-19. Each CDR3 is given with its conserved first and last residue. The order of the fields is J gene, D gene, clone size, V gene, CDR3 DNA, CDR3 protein. The D gene is left open where the match is weak. Size values are once, few and many counts, or a class for expanded clones, and some rows have none.

TRBJ2-1	TRBD2	NA	TRBV6-4	TGTGCCAGGGTAATACCGGGACTAGGCCCTCAGGAGGATGAGCAGTTCTTC	CARVIPGLGPQEDEQFF
TRBJ2-7	TRBD1	NA	TRBV11-1	TGTGCCAGCAGATCCGCAGGGGGTTTATCGAGGGAGCAGTACTTC	CASRSAGGLSREQYF
TRBJ2-7	NA	NA	TRBV6-5	TGTGCCAGCAGTTATGGGGGCTCATACGAGCAGTACTTC	CASSYGGSYEQYF
TRBJ2-3	NA	NA	TRBV2	TGTGCCAGCAGAGGGGCATATAGCACAGATACGCAGTATTTT	CASRGAYSTDTQYF
TRBJ2-1	TRBD2	NA	TRBV28	TGTGCCAGCAGTTGGGGACTAGGAACTTACAATGAGCAGTTCTTC	CASSWGLGTYNEQFF
TRBJ1-2	NA	NA	TRBV11-2	TGTGCCAGCAGCTTAGCGGGAAAGTATGGCTACACCTTC	CASSLAGKYGYTF
TRBJ2-4	TRBD1	NA	TRBV6-2/TRBV6-3	TGTGCCAGCAGTCCACTCGGGGTCACCGGGACAGGGGCGAAAAACATTCAGTACTTC	CASSPLGVTGTGAKNIQYF
TRBJ1-5	NA	NA	TRBV6-2/TRBV6-3	TGTGCCAGCAGTTATTCGGGTAGCAATCAGCCCCAGCATTTT	CASSYSGSNQPQHF
TRBJ2-1	NA	NA	TRBV7-9	TGTGCCAGCCTTCAGATGGGGCAAGCAAACAATGAGCAGTTCTTC	CASLQMGQANNEQFF
TRBJ2-5	NA	few	TRBV5-1	TGCGCCAGCTACTTGGTAGGAGGGCAAGAGACCCAGTACTTC	CASYLVGGQETQYF
TRBJ1-3	TRBD1	NA	TRBV28	TGTGCCAGCAAGGGACAGGGAAGAGGAGGCTCTGGAAACACCATATATTTT	CASKGQGRGGSGNTIYF
TRBJ2-1	NA	NA	TRBV4-1	TGCGCCAGCAGCCAAGGACTGCAAAGCTCCTACAATGAGCAGTTCTTC	CASSQGLQSSYNEQFF
TRBJ1-1	NA	NA	TRBV6-5	TGTGCCAGCAGTTCCCTCCTAAAAAACACTGAAGCTTTCTTT	CASSSLLKNTEAFF
TRBJ1-4	TRBD1	NA	TRBV28	TGTGCCAGCAGTTTATCTTCGGCAGGGGGGGAAAAACTGTTTTTT	CASSLSSAGGEKLFF
TRBJ2-2	TRBD2	NA	TRBV3-1/TRBV3-2	TGTGCCAGCAGCCAAGAGGCCGGACTAGCCGGGGAGCTGTTTTTT	CASSQEAGLAGELFF